The 17 T cell receptor beta chains below all came from one sample that was sequenced in a study of T cell changes during pregnancy in multiple sclerosis. The data were produced by immunoSEQ multiplex PCR, yet TCRdb's version contains in-frame clones alone and is incomplete. The data show 85,000 to 130,000 clones, roughly 92% seen once. The specimen comprised peripheral blood, sampled after pregnancy. The receptors shown here come from a female donor with multiple sclerosis, enrolled in a pregnancy study.

V and J are TRBV11-3 and TRBJ1-5; no firm D call. In germline, CDR1 is SGHNT, CDR2 YENEEA. V was trimmed by 5 bases and J by 9 bases, leaving 17 bases between them. The CDR3 length is 14 residues. In DNA, the CDR3 is TGTGCCAGCAGCCCCCGTCTGTTCTACAGGCCCCAGCATTTT. It encodes CASSPRLFYRPQHF.

This chain connects TRBV27 to TRBJ2-2, with unresolved D. Deletions cut 2 bases from V and 3 bases from J, with 10 bases between. Germline V gene lookup returns CDR1 MNHEY and CDR2 SMNVEV (reference sequence). The CDR3 loop spans 15 amino acids. The CDR3 nucleotides read TGTGCCAGCAGTTTAATGGGCAGCTACACCGGGGAGCTGTTTTTT. As protein: CASSLMGSYTGELFF.

The V call is TRBV4-1, the J call TRBJ2-7; D is possibly TRBD2 (5 bases). The CDR3 is 14 amino acids. The V end lost 1 base, the J end lost 3 bases, and 10 bases lay between the germline ends. CDR1 and CDR2 (germline): MGHRA, YSYEKL. The DNA of the CDR3 is TGCGCCAGCAGCCAAGTCCTAGCTGACTACGAGCAGTACTTC. The encoded protein is CASSQVLADYEQYF.

The rearrangement joins TRBV15 to TRBJ2-7; 8 nucleotides line up with TRBD2. Germline lookup yields CDR1 LNHNV and CDR2 YYDKDF (reference sequence). The junction had 6 bases not matched to a gene; V was cut back by 0 bases and J by 5 bases. This CDR3 is 15 amino acids long. CDR3 amino acids: CATSRDTRGGDEQYF. The CDR3 DNA reads as TGTGCCACCAGCAGAGACACACGGGGGGGCGACGAGCAGTACTTC.

The chain carries TRBV7-2 and TRBJ1-4; tentatively, D is TRBD1 (5 bases). CDR3 length: 15 amino acids. Germline loops: CDR1 SGHTA, CDR2 FQGNSA. With 4 bases removed from V and 2 bases from J, the gap between germline ends came to 11 bases. CDR3 residues: CASSSQGITNEKLFF. The CDR3 nucleotides are TGTGCCAGCAGCTCCCAGGGTATCACTAATGAAAAACTGTTTTTT.

The chain couples TRBV9 to TRBJ1-5; D is unresolved. This CDR3 contains 20 residues. Germline values: CDR1 SGDLS, CDR2 YYNGEE. Trimming removed 0 bases from V and 10 bases from J, with 32 bases in between. The CDR3 DNA is TGTGCCAGCAGCGTAGAGGTCCGGGAGGAGCGGGGTGGGGAATCAGTTCCCCAGCATTTT. As protein: CASSVEVREERGGESVPQHF.

The gene calls are TRBV28 and TRBJ1-2; TRBD1 might be the D (6 bases). The germline V gene encodes CDR1 MDHEN and CDR2 SYDVKM. Deletions cut 5 bases from V and 8 bases from J, with 9 bases between. This CDR3 has 11 residues. CDR3 loop: CASSLGTGYTF. The CDR3 DNA is TGTGCCAGCAGTCTCGGGACAGGCTACACCTTC.

The chain employs TRBV2 and TRBJ2-3, with 12 bases that match TRBD2. Per germline, CDR1 SNHLY and CDR2 FYNNEI. Germline trimming cut 8 bases from V and 2 bases from J; bases unmatched to any gene: 8. This CDR3 comprises 16 residues. In DNA, the CDR3 is TGTGCCAGCTGCCGGACTAGCGGGGACTACACAGATACGCAGTATTTT. Encoded protein: CASCRTSGDYTDTQYF.

The chain couples TRBV7-2 to TRBJ2-7; D not resolved. Trimming removed 1 base from V and 5 bases from J, with 6 bases in between. The CDR3 sequence is 12 residues long. The germline V gene has CDR1 SGHTA and CDR2 FQGNSA. CDR3 residues: CASSLGPNEQYF. As DNA, the CDR3 is TGTGCCAGCAGCTTAGGGCCAAACGAGCAGTACTTC.

CDR3 sequence (DNA): TGCGCCAGCAGCATCGGGAGGGCCATGAGAGAGACCCAGTACTTC. It codes for CASSIGRAMRETQYF. This chain uses TRBV5-1 with TRBJ2-5; TRBD2 aligns across 8 bases. The CDR3 runs 15 residues. Germline values: CDR1 SGHRS, CDR2 YFSETQ. Germline trimming cut 4 bases from V and 4 bases from J; bases unmatched to any gene: 9.

This rearrangement joins TRBV27 to TRBJ2-7; tentative D call: TRBD1 (5 bases). The germline V gene encodes CDR1 MNHEY and CDR2 SMNVEV (reference sequence). This CDR3 comprises 13 residues. The V end was cut by 5 bases, the J end by 2 bases, with 10 bases between. CDR3 bases: TGTGCCAGCAGTCCCCGACAGACCTACGAGCAGTACTTC. It specifies CASSPRQTYEQYF.

The chain couples TRBV30 to TRBJ2-7; D perhaps matches TRBD1 (6 bases). This CDR3 contains 14 residues. Germline V gene data show CDR1 as GTSNPN and CDR2 as SVGIG (reference sequence). The CDR3 region is CAVRRQGIGYEQYF. CDR3 nucleotides: TGTGCTGTTCGAAGGCAGGGGATAGGCTACGAGCAGTACTTC.

The chain uses TRBV4-2 and TRBJ2-1; the match to TRBD2 covers 15 bases. Germline V gives CDR1 LGHNA, CDR2 YNFKEQ. V was pared by 1 base and J by 7 bases, with 8 bases of the junction left unmatched. The CDR3 length is 18 residues. CDR3 loop: CASSQGTSGRAGENEQFF. The CDR3 DNA follows: TGTGCCAGCAGCCAAGGGACTAGCGGGAGGGCGGGGGAGAATGAGCAGTTCTTC.

The V gene is TRBV11-2, the J gene TRBJ1-2, with unresolved D. The CDR3 loop spans 14 amino acids. V was pared by 5 bases and J by 5 bases, with 15 bases between. CDR1 and CDR2 (germline): SGHAT, FQNNGV. The CDR3 DNA follows: TGTGCCAGCAGCCAAATCCGGGATGCTTATGGCTACACCTTC. Amino acid sequence: CASSQIRDAYGYTF.

The chain uses TRBV5-1 and TRBJ2-7; D not certain. From germline, CDR1 is SGHRS and CDR2 YFSETQ. CDR3 length: 11 residues. The V and J ends lost 4 bases and 3 bases respectively, with 5 bases between them. Written as DNA, the CDR3 is TGCGCCAGCAGCGCCGGCTACGAGCAGTACTTC. Its protein product is CASSAGYEQYF. Full variable domain (remainder filled in from reference TRBV5-1 and TRBJ2-7): KAGVTQTPRYLIKTRGQQVTLSCSPISGHRSVSWYQQTPGQGLQFLFEYFSETQRNKGNFPGRFSGRQFSNSRSEMNVSTLELGDSALYLCASSAGYEQYFGPGTRLTVT.

The genes are TRBV18 and TRBJ2-1; D is perhaps TRBD1 (5 bases). The CDR3 consists of 12 residues. Trimming left V 3 bases short and J 7 bases short, with 7 bases between. Germline CDR1 and CDR2: KGHSH and LQKENI. CDR3 in amino acids: CASSPTGNEQFF. The CDR3 nucleotides are TGTGCCAGCTCACCTACAGGTAATGAGCAGTTCTTC.

This rearrangement joins TRBV7-9 to TRBJ2-5, with TRBD2 matching over 15 bases. This CDR3 region has 19 residues. V was pared by 5 bases and J by 0 bases, with 10 bases of the junction left unmatched. Germline V gene lookup returns CDR1 SEHNR and CDR2 FQNEAQ (reference sequence). The CDR3 region is CASSHGTSGGQLYQETQYF. The CDR3, as DNA: TGTGCCAGCAGCCACGGGACTAGCGGGGGGCAATTGTACCAAGAGACCCAGTACTTC.